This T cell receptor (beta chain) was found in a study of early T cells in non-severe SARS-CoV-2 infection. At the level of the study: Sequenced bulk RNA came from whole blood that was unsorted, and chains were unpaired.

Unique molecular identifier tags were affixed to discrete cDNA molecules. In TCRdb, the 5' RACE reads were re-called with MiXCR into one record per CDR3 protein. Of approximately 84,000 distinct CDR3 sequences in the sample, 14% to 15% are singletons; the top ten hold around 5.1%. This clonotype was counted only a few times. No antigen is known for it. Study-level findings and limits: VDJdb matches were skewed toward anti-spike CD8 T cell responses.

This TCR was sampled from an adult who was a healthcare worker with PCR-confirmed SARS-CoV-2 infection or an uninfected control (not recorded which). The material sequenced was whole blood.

CDR3 loop: CASVGTSNTGELFF. The DNA of the CDR3 is TGTGCCAGCGTAGGCACATCGAACACCGGGGAGCTGTTTTTT. The chain has TRBV2 and TRBJ2-2; D not resolved. V was pared by 8 bases and J by 0 bases, with 10 bases between. CDR1 SNHLY and CDR2 FYNNEI come from the germline V gene. The CDR3 has 14 amino acids.